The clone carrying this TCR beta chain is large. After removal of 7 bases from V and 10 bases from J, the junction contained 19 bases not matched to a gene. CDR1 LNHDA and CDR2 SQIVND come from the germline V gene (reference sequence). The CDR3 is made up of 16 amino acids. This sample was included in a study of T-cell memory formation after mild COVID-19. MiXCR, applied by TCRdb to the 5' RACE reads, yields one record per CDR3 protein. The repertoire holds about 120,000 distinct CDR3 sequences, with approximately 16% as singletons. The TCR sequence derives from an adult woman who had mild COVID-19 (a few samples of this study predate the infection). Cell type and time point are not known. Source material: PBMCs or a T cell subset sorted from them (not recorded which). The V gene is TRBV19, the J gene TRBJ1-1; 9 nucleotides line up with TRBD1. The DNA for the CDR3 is TGTGCCAGTATCGGGACAGGGTCTCGAGTATCAGGGGGAGCTTTCTTT. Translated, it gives CASIGTGSRVSGGAFF.